This record concerns one T cell receptor (beta chain) sequence. Its recognized antigen is unknown. Within one base of it there is no much larger clone, and no base qualities were kept. This sample was included in a study of blood T cell repertoires in COVID-19 (dated by TCRdb to about 2020). Broadly, across the study: The collaborator samples originated in the United States, Italy and Spain and spanned the acute and convalescent phases of COVID-19. The material from the prospective study consisted of cDNA or gDNA derived from T cells, B-cell-depleted T cells, or PBMCs. Subjects who had been exposed to COVID-19, were actively infected with it, or had recovered from it provided the deeply sampled blood TCRbeta repertoires that made up the dataset. A freely available public database, intended as a resource for researchers studying the immune response to SARS-CoV-2, is where the repertoires were released. The samples were drawn from two sources: the first 160 participants of the ongoing ImmuneRACE study, and 1,000 to 1,500 subjects contributed by 6 global collaborators. The sample metadata nearly always contained a de-identified subject ID, COVID-19 status, age in years and sex. HLA class I and class II types, where available, came from metadata supplied by the sample provider rather than from assay-based typing.

TCRbeta CDR3 regions were amplified from genomic DNA using the immunoSEQ Assay, a bias-controlled multiplex PCR. Processing in the source paper ran as follows. Within the assay, amplification of reference gene primers was used to estimate how many nucleated cells each sample contained. Sequence reads were collapsed and filtered to measure the absolute abundance of every unique TCRbeta CDR3 rearrangement. Productive Simpson clonality was computed per sample as the square root of Simpson's diversity index over productive rearrangements. Held by TCRdb, this immuneACCESS table contains in-frame sequences only and omits some clones. Under half of the omission traces to an unresolved V gene where checked; the cause of the rest is unknown. V and J calls and clone size come straight from that table; D and trimming were deduced from the DNA. In this sample the table shows about 190,000 clones, 88% of which occur a single time. The ten top clones hold roughly 4% of the sample.

From the cysteine through the phenylalanine, the CDR3 covers 13 amino acids. The entry retains the CDR3 DNA only, 39 bases that are in frame from base 1. V is clipped by 4 bases and J by 5 bases, and the sequence between their germline boundaries is 11 bases long. The germline V gene specifies MDHEN as CDR1 and SYDVKM as CDR2. Whole blood was collected in K2EDTA tubes by collaborating institutions according to the institutions' own protocols. For TCRbeta analysis, collaborators shipped samples as frozen whole blood, isolated PBMCs, or DNA extracted from either of those sample types. What the authors observed across the whole study: The quantity of clinical and demographic metadata differed by source and by participant and was supplied without curation.

Source material: peripheral blood. Recombination linked TRBV28 to TRBJ1-2; the D gene cannot be named for sure. This receptor was identified in a woman in her twenties or thirties with acute or convalescent COVID-19. The nucleotide sequence is TGTGCCAGCAGTTCCCCTAGCCCGTATGGCTACACCTTC. It translates to CASSSPSPYGYTF.